The 7 T cell receptor beta chains given below trace back to one sample, sequenced in a study of blood T cells in healthy people across ages. A second PCR, run for about 7 to 12 cycles, used a sample-barcoded 5' primer plus a J-beta primer mix. From the 5' RACE reads, TCRdb called clonotypes with MiXCR, one entry per CDR3 protein. The sample has 850,000 to 950,000 distinct CDR3 sequences, 25% to 35% seen once. Sequencing was performed on blood. The receptors originated from a woman older than 75 in good health.

This clonotype was counted once. V is TRBV5-1 and J is TRBJ2-1; D perhaps matches TRBD2 (5 bases). Trimming stripped 0 bases from V and 5 bases from J, with 12 bases between. The CDR3 runs 15 residues. Germline V CDR1 and CDR2: SGHRS, YFSETQ. CDR3 region: CASSLDGLANNEQFF. Written as DNA, the CDR3 is TGCGCCAGCAGCTTGGACGGACTGGCCAACAATGAGCAGTTCTTC.

The chain has TRBV29-1 and TRBJ1-2; no definite D call. CDR1 and CDR2 from the germline V gene are SQVTM and ANQGSEA. Deletions cut 5 bases from V and 3 bases from J, with 16 bases between. The CDR3 consists of 14 residues. The CDR3 here is CSVTRMATDYGYTF. DNA of the CDR3: TGCAGCGTTACGAGAATGGCGACGGACTATGGCTACACCTTC. Combining the CDR3 with reference TRBV29-1 and TRBJ1-2 gives the whole variable domain SAVISQKPSRDICQRGTSLTIQCQVDSQVTMMFWYRQQPGQSLTLIATANQGSEATYESGFVIDKFPISRPNLTFSTLTVSNMSPEDSSIYLCSVTRMATDYGYTFGSGTRLTVV.

Of note for this clonotype: The junction does not match germline at one end; this may be a read error. This chain uses TRBV6-6 with TRBJ1-4; D might be TRBD1 (6 bases). CDR1 is MNHNY, CDR2 SVGAGI, per germline (reference sequence). The CDR3 spans 14 residues. CDR3 sequence (DNA): TGTGCCACTAATACGCAGGGGCGGAGTGAAGAACTGTTTTTT. This sequence encodes CATNTQGRSEELFF.

This clonotype has a count of ten or more. The CDR3 loop is CASSYWGENQETQYF. The CDR3 DNA follows: TGTGCCAGCAGTTACTGGGGGGAGAACCAAGAGACCCAGTACTTC. The chain links TRBV6-2 or TRBV6-3 to TRBJ2-5; maybe TRBD2 (6 bases). The length of the CDR3 is 15 residues. Trimming removed 1 base at V and 0 bases at J, with 9 bases between. Germline values: CDR1 MNHEY, CDR2 SVGEGT.

This clonotype has only one observation. At one end the junction does not follow the germline gene, possibly because of a read error. V and J are TRBV18 and TRBJ2-5; 8 bases are a match to TRBD1. The DNA end is more similar to TRBJ2-7, so the J call may be wrong. This CDR3 is built from 14 residues. Germline assignment: CDR1 KGHSH and CDR2 LQKENI. The CDR3 reads CASPPRTGTHEQYF. Here the CDR3 DNA reads TGTGCCAGCCCACCACGGACAGGGACCCACGAGCAGTACTTC.

In this sample, this clonotype turned up many times. The V call is TRBV7-2, the J call TRBJ2-5; weak D call: TRBD2 (5 bases). Looked up from germline, CDR1 is SGHTA and CDR2 is FQGNSA. The CDR3 is 15 amino acids. V was pared by 1 base and J by 1 base, with 10 bases between. For the CDR3, the DNA is TGTGCCAGCAGCTTAGTGTCGGGAACCCAAGAGACCCAGTACTTC. Translation: CASSLVSGTQETQYF.

The rearrangement joins TRBV2 to TRBJ1-4; a possible D gene is TRBD1 (5 bases). Germline CDR1 SNHLY, CDR2 FYNNEI. The CDR3 covers 14 residues. V was trimmed by 5 bases and J by 0 bases, leaving 7 bases between them. The CDR3 spells CASSRQTTNEKLFF. DNA of the CDR3: TGTGCCAGCAGTCGACAGACAACTAATGAAAAACTGTTTTTT. Combining the CDR3 with reference TRBV2 and TRBJ1-4 gives the whole variable domain EPEVTQTPSHQVTQMGQEVILRCVPISNHLYFYWYRQILGQKVEFLVSFYNNEISEKSEIFDDQFSVERPDGSNFTLKIRSTKLEDSAMYFCASSRQTTNEKLFFGSGTQLSVL.